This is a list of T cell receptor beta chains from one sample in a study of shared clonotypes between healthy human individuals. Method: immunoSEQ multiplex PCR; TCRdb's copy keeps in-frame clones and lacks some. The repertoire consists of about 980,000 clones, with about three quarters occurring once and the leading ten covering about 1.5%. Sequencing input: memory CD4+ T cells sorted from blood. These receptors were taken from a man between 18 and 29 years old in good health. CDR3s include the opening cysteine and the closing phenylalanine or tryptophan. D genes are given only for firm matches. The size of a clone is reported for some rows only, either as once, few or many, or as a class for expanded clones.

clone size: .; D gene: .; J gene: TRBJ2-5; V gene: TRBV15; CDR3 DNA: TGTGCCACCAGCAGAGATTCCCGAGAGACCCAGTACTTC; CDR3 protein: CATSRDSRETQYF
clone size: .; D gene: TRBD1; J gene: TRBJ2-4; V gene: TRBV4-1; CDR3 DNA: TGCGCCAGCAGACCGACAGGGGGCTGGAACATTCAGTACTTC; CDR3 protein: CASRPTGGWNIQYF
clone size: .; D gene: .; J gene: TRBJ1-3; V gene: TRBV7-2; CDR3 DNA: TGTGCCAGCAGCTTAGTAGGAGGGACCTCTGGAAACACCATATATTTT; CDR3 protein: CASSLVGGTSGNTIYF
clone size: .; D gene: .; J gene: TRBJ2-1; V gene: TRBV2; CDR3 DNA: TGTGCCAGCAGTGAAGGACAGCCGAGCTCCTACAATGAGCAGTTCTTC; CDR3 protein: CASSEGQPSSYNEQFF
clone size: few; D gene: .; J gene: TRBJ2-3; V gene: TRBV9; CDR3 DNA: TGTGCCAGCAGCCCTCGGTTCGGGGTCACAGATACGCAGTATTTT; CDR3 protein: CASSPRFGVTDTQYF
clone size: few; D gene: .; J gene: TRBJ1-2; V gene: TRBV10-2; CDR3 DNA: TGCGCCAGCAGTGATGGGGGGAACTATGGCTACACCTTC; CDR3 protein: CASSDGGNYGYTF
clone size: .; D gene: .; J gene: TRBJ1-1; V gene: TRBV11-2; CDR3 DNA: TGTGCCAGCAGCTTAAGACAGGTCTTCGGCACTGAAGCTTTCTTT; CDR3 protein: CASSLRQVFGTEAFF
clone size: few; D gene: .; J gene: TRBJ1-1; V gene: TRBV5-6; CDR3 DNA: TGTGCCAGCAGCTTGCGAGGGGCCCGCGGGGAGGCTTTCTTT; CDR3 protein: CASSLRGARGEAFF
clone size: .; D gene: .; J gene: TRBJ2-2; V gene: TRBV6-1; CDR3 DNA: TGTGCCAGCAGTGAGCGTGTCAAGGGCACCGGGGAGCTGTTTTTT; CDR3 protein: CASSERVKGTGELFF
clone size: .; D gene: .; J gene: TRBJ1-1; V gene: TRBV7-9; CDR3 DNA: TGTGCCAGCAGCCTGCTTTTTTCGGGGGCTTTCTTT; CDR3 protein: CASSLLFSGAFF
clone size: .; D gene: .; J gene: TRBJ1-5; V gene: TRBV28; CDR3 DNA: TGTGCCAGCAGTTTTCGATCGGGATATCAGCCCCAGCATTTT; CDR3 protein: CASSFRSGYQPQHF
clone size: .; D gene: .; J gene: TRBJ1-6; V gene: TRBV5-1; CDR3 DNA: TGCGCCAGCAGCTTTGGATCCGATAATTCACCCCTCCACTTT; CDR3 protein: CASSFGSDNSPLHF
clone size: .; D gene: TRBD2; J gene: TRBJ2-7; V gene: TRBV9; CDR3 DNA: TGTGCCAGCAGCCCCTCTAGCGGAGCCTACGAGCAGTACTTC; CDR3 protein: CASSPSSGAYEQYF
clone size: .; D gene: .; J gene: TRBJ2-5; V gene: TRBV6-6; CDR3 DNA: TGTGCCAGCAGTTACTCAGGGGCTAGCCGGGAGACCCAGTACTTC; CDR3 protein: CASSYSGASRETQYF
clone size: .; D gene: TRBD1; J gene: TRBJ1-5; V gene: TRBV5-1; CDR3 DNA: TGCGCCAGCAGCTTGGATGGGACAGGGGGCGGCCAGCCCCAGCATTTT; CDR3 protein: CASSLDGTGGGQPQHF
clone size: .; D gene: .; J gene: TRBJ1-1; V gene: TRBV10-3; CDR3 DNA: TGTGCCATCAGTGCCCAGGTCGGAGGCACTGAAGCTTTCTTT; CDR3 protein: CAISAQVGGTEAFF
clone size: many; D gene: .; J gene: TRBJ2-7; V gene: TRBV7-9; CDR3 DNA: TGTGCCAGCAGCTTAGAGGGCTCAACCTACGAGCAGTACTTC; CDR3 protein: CASSLEGSTYEQYF
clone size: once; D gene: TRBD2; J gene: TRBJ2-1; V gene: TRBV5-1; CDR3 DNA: TGCGCCAGCAGGAGCGGGAGTGGAGATGAGCAGTTCTTC; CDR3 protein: CASRSGSGDEQFF
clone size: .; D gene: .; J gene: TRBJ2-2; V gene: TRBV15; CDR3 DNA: TGTGCCACCAGCAGAGATGAAAGGGTAGCCGGGGAGCTGTTTTTT; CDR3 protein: CATSRDERVAGELFF
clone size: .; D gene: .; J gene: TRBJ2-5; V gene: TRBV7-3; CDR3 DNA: TGTGCCAGCAGCTTAGGTCCCCAAGAGACCCAGTACTTC; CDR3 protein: CASSLGPQETQYF
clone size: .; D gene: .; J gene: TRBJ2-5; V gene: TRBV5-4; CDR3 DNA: TGTGCCAGCAGCTTGGGTGGGGGGGAGACCCAGTACTTC; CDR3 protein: CASSLGGGETQYF
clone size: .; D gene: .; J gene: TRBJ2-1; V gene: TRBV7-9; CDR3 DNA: TGTGCCAGCAGCTTAGCGACCATAGGTGAGCAGTTCTTC; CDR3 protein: CASSLATIGEQFF
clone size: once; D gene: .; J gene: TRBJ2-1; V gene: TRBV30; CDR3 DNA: TGTGCCTGGAACTTCGCGTACAATGAGCAGTTCTTC; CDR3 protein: CAWNFAYNEQFF
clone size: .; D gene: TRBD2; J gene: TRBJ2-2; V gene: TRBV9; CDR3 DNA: TGTGCCAGCAGCGTCTCGGGACTAGCGGGGGCCGGGGAGCTGTTTTTT; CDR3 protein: CASSVSGLAGAGELFF
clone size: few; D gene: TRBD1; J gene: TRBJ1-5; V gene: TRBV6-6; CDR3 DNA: TGTGCCAGCAGTCGACAGGGGAGGGACAATCAGCCCCAGCATTTT; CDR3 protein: CASSRQGRDNQPQHF
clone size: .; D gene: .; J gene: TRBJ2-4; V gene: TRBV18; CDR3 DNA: TGTGCCAGCTCGCCGCCAGGGGATTGGGGCAAAAACATTCAGTACTTC; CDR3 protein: CASSPPGDWGKNIQYF
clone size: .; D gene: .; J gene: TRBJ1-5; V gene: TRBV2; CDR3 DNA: TGTGCCAGCAAGAAGGATAGCAATCAGCCCCAGCATTTT; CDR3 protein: CASKKDSNQPQHF
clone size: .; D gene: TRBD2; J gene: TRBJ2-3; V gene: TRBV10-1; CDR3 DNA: TGCGCCAGCAGTGAGTCATCAGCGGGGAGAGATACGCAGTATTTT; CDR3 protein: CASSESSAGRDTQYF
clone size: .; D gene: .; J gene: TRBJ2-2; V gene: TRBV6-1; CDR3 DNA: TGTGCCAGCAGAGAGGCTGGGAGGACCGGGGAGCTGTTTTTT; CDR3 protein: CASREAGRTGELFF